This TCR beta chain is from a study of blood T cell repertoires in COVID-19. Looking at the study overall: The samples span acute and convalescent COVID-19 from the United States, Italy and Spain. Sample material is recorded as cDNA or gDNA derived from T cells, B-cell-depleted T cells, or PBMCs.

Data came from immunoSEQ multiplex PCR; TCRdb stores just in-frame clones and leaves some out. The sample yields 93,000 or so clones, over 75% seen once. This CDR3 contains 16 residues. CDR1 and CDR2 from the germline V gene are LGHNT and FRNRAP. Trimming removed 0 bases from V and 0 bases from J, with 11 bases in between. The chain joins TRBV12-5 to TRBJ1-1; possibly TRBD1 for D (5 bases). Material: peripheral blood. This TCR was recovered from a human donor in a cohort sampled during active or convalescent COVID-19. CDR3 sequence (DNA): TGTGCTAGTGGTTTGGTTAGGGGCCAGATGAACACTGAAGCTTTCTTT. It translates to CASGLVRGQMNTEAFF.